This TCR beta chain came from a study of blood T cell repertoires in COVID-19. Study details: Samples taken during acute and convalescent COVID-19 were collected in the United States, Italy and Spain. T cells, B-cell-depleted T cells, or PBMCs provided the cDNA or gDNA that served as material.

Original processing notes: Estimated nucleated cell counts came from reference gene primer amplification. Here immunoSEQ multiplex PCR was the method, and the copy in TCRdb shows in-frame clones only, minus some. Clone size and the V and J calls come from that table; the DNA yielded D and trimming. The table records roughly 170,000 clones, around four fifths of them present only once. Germline V gene lookup returns CDR1 DFQATT and CDR2 SNEGSKA (reference sequence). V lost 3 bases, J lost 9 bases, and 15 bases lay in between. The CDR3 consists of 13 residues. This rearrangement joins TRBV20-1 to TRBJ1-5; unclear D gene. This receptor was taken from a man aged 35-49 years who had recovered from COVID-19. Sample: peripheral blood. The CDR3 loop is CSASELSFGPQHF. CDR3 DNA sequence: TGCAGTGCTAGTGAGTTATCGTTCGGGCCCCAGCATTTT.